This paragraph reports one TCR beta chain. The CDR3 loop spans 12 amino acids. Germline V gene data show CDR1 as DFQATT and CDR2 as SNEGSKA (reference sequence). Trimming removed 7 bases from V and 2 bases from J, with 11 bases in between. This sample is drawn from a study of T-cell reconstitution after alpha-beta-depleted transplantation in children. Unique molecular identifiers were incorporated into the prepared TCRbeta library. TCRdb recomputed calls from the PCR reads with MiXCR, one row per CDR3 protein. The table includes around 380,000 distinct CDR3 sequences, roughly 10% detected once. This receptor was identified in a human donor who donated a stem cell graft to a child with acute myeloid leukemia. The input for sequencing was PBMCs from the stem cell graft donor, taken from the stem cell graft. V is TRBV20-1 and J is TRBJ2-5; D tentatively fits TRBD1 or TRBD2 (5 bases each). The CDR3 DNA follows: TGCAGTGTCGAGGGACGGCAAGAGACCCAGTACTTC. This gives the protein CSVEGRQETQYF.